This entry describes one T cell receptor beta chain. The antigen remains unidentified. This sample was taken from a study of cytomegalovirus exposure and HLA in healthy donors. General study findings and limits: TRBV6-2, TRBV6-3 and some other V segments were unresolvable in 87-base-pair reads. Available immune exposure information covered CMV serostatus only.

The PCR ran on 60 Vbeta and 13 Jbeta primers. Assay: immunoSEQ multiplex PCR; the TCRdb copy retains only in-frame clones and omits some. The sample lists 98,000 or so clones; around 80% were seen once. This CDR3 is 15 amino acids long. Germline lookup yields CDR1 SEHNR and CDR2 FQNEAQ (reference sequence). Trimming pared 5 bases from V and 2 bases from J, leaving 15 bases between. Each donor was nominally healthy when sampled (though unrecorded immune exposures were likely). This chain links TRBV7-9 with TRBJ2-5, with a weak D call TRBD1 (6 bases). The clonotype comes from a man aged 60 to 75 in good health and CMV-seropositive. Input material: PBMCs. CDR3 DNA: TGTGCCAGCAGCATCCGGCTGGACAGACAAGAGACCCAGTACTTC. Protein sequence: CASSIRLDRQETQYF.